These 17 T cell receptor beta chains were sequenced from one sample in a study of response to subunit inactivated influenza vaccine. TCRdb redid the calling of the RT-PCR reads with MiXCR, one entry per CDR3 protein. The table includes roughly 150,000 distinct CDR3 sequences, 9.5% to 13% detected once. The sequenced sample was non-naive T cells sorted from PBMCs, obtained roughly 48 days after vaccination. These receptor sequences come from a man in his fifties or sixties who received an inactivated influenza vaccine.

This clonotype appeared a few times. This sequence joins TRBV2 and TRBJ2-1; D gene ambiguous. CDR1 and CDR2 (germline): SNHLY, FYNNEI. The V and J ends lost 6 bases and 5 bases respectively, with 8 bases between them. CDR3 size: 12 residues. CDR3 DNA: TGTGCCAGCAGCCCCGAGGACAATGAGCAGTTCTTC. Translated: CASSPEDNEQFF.

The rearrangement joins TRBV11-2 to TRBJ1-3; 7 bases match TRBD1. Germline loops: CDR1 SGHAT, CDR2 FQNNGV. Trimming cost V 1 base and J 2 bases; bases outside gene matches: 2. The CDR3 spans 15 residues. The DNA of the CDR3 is TGTGCCAGCAGCTTAGGACAGGGCCCTGGAAACACCATATATTTT. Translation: CASSLGQGPGNTIYF.

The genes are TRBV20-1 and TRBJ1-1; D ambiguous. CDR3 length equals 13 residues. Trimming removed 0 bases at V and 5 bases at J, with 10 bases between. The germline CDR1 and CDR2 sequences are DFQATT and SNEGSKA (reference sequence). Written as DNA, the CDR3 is TGCAGTGCTAGAGATCACACGGTGACTGAAGCTTTCTTT. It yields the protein CSARDHTVTEAFF.

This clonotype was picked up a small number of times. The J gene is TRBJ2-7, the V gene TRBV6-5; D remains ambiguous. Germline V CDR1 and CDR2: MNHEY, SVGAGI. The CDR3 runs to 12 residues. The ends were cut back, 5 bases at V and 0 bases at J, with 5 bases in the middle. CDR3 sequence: CASSRSSYEQYF. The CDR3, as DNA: TGTGCCAGCAGTCGTTCCTCCTACGAGCAGTACTTC.

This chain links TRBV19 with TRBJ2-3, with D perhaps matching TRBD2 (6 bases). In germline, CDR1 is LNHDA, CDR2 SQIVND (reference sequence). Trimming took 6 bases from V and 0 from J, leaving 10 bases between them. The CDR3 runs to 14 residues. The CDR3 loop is CASRPDYSTDTQYF. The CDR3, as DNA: TGTGCCAGTAGACCGGACTACAGCACAGATACGCAGTATTTT. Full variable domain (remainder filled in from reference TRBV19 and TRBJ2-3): DGGITQSPKYLFRKEGQNVTLSCEQNLNHDAMYWYRQDPGQGLRLIYYSQIVNDFQKGDIAEGYSVSREKKESFPLTVTSAQKNPTAFYLCASRPDYSTDTQYFGPGTRLTVL.

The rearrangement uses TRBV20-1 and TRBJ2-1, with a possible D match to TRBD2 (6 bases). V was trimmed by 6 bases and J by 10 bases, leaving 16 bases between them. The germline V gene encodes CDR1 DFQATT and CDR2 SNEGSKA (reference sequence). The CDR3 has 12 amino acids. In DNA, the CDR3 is TGCAGTGCGGGAGGTCGCGTTATAGAGCAGTTCTTC. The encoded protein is CSAGGRVIEQFF.

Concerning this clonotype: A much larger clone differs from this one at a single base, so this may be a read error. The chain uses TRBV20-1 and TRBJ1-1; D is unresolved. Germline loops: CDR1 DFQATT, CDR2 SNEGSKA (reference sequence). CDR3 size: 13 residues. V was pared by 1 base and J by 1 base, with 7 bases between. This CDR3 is CSARVWANTEAFF. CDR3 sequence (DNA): TGCAGTGCTAGAGTCTGGGCGAACACTGAAGCTTTCTTT.

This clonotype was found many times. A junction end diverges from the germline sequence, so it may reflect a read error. CDR3 DNA: TGCGCCAGCAGTTTCTCTGGGGCCAACGTCCTGACTTTC. This codes for CASSFSGANVLTF. V and J are TRBV12-3 or TRBV12-4 and TRBJ2-6; D is undetermined. This CDR3 comprises 13 residues.

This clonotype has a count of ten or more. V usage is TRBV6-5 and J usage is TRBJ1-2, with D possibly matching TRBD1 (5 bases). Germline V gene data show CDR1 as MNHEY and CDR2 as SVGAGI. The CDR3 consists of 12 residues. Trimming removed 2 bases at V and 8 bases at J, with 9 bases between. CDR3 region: CASSYGAAGYTF. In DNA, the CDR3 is TGTGCCAGCAGTTACGGGGCAGCCGGCTACACCTTC.

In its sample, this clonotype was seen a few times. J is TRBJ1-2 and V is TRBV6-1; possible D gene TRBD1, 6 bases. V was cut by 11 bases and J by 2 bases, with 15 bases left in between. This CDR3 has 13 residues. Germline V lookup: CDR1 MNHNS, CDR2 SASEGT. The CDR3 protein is CAGTQNWNYGYTF. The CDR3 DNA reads TGTGCCGGGACACAGAATTGGAACTATGGCTACACCTTC.

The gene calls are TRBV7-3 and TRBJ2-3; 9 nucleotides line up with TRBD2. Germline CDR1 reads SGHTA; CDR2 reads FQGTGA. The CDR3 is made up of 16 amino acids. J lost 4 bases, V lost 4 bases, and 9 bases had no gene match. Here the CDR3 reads CASSSISGSVPDTQYF. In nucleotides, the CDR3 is TGTGCCAGCAGCTCCATTAGCGGGAGTGTTCCAGATACGCAGTATTTT.

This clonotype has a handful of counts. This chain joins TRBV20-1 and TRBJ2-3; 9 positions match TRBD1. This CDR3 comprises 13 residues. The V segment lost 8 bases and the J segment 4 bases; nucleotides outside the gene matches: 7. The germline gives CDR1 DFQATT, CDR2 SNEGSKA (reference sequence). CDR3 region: CSSRRQGADTQYF. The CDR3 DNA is TGCAGTTCCCGACGACAGGGGGCAGATACGCAGTATTTT.

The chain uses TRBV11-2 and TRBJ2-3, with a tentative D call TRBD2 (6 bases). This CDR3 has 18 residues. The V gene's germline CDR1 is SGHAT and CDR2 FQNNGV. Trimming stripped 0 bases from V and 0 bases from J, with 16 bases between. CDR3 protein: CASSLDPTSSTSTDTQYF. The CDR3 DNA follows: TGTGCCAGCAGCTTAGATCCCACTAGCAGTACTAGCACAGATACGCAGTATTTT.

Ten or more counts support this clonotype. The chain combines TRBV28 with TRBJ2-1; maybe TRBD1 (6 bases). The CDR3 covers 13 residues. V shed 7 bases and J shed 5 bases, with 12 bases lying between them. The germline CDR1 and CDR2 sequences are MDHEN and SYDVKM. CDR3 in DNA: TGTGCCAGCAACAGGGTAGGCAACAATGAGCAGTTCTTC. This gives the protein CASNRVGNNEQFF.

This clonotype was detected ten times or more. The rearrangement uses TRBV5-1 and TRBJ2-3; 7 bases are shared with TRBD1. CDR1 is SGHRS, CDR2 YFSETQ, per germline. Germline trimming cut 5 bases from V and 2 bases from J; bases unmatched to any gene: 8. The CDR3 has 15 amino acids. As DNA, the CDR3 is TGCGCCAGCAGGTCGCCGGGACAGTACACAGATACGCAGTATTTT. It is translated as CASRSPGQYTDTQYF.

The CDR3 protein is CASSIHRGETQYF. CDR3 bases: TGTGCCAGTAGTATTCACAGGGGGGAGACCCAGTACTTC. V gene TRBV19 combines with J gene TRBJ2-5; 8 positions agree with TRBD1. CDR1 LNHDA and CDR2 SQIVND come from the germline V gene (reference sequence). This CDR3 comprises 13 residues. Germline trimming cut 3 bases from V and 5 bases from J; bases unmatched to any gene: 2. Together with reference TRBV19 and TRBJ2-5, the CDR3 gives the full variable domain: DGGITQSPKYLFRKEGQNVTLSCEQNLNHDAMYWYRQDPGQGLRLIYYSQIVNDFQKGDIAEGYSVSREKKESFPLTVTSAQKNPTAFYLCASSIHRGETQYFGPGTRLLVL.

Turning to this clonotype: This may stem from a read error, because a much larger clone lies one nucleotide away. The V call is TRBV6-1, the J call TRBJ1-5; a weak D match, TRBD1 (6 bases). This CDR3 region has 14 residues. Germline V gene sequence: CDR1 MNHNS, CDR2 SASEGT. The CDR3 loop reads CAGRPIGGNQPQHF. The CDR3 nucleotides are TGTGCCGGCAGACCCATAGGGGGGAATCAGCCCCAGCATTTT.